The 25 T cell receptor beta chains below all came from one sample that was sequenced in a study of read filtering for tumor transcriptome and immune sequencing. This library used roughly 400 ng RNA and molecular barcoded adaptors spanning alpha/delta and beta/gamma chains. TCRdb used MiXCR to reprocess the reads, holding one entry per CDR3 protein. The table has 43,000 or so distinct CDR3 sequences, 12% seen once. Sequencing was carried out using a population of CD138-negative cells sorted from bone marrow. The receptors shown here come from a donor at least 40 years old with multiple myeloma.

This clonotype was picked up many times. The CDR3, as DNA: TGCGCCAGCAGTGAACAGGGGTTCGTCGGGGAGCTGTTTTTT. Translating it yields CASSEQGFVGELFF. The rearrangement links TRBV10-2 to TRBJ2-2, with TRBD1 matching 7 bases. Germline V gene data show CDR1 as WSHSY and CDR2 as SAAADI. There are 14 residues in the CDR3. With 3 bases clipped from V and 7 bases from J, the junction kept 5 bases outside the gene matches.

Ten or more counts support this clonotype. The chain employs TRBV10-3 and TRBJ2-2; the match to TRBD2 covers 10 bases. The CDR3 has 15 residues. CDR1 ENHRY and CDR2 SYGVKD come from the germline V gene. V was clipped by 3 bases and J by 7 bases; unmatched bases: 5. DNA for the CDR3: TGTGCCATCAGTGACCTAGCGGGAGAGGGCGGGGAGCTGTTTTTT. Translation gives CAISDLAGEGGELFF.

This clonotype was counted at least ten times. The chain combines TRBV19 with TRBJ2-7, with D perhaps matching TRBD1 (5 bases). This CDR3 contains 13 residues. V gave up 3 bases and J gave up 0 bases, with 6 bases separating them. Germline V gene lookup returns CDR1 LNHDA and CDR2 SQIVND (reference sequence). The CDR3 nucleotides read TGTGCCAGTAGTATCCAGGGCTCCTACGAGCAGTACTTC. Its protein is CASSIQGSYEQYF.

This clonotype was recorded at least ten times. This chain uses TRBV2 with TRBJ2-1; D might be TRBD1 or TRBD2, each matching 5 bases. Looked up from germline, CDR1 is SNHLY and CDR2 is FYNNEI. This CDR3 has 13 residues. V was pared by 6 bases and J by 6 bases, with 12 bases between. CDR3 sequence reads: CASRGTLLNEQFF. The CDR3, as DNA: TGTGCCAGCAGAGGGACCCTACTCAATGAGCAGTTCTTC.

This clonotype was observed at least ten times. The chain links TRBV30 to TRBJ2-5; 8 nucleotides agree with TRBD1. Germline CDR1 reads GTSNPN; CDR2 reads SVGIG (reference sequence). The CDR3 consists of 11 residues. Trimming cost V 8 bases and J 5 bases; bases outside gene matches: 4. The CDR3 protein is CARQGYETQYF. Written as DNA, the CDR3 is TGTGCCAGACAGGGGTATGAGACCCAGTACTTC.

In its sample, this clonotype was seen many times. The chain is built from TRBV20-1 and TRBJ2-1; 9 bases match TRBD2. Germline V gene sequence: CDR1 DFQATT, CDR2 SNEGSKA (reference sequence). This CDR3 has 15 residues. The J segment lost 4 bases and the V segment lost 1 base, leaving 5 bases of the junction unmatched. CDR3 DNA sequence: TGCAGTGCTAGAGTCGTGACTAGCGGATACAATGAGCAGTTCTTC. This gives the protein CSARVVTSGYNEQFF.

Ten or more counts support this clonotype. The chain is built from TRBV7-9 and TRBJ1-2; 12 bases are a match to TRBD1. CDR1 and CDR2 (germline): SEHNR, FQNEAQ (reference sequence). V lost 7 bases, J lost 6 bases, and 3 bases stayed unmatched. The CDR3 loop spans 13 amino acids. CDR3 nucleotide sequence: TGTGCCAGCACGGGACAGGGGGCTAATGGCTACACCTTC. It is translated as CASTGQGANGYTF.

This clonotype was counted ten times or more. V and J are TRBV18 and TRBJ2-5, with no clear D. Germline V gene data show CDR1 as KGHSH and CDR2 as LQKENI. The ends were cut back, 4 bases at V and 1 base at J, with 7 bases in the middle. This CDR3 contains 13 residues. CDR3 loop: CASSQQTQETQYF. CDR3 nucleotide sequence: TGTGCCAGCTCACAACAGACCCAAGAGACCCAGTACTTC.

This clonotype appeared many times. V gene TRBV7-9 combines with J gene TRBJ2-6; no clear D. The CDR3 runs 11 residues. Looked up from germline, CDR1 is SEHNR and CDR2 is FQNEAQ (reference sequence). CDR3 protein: CLGGRANVLTF. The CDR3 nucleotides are TGTTTGGGTGGTCGGGCCAACGTCCTGACTTTC.

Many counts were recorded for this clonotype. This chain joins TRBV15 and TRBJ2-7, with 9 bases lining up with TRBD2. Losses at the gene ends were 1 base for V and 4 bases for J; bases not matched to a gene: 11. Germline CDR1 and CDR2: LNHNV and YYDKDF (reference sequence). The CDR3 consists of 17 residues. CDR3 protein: CATSRGSRDSGGYEQYF. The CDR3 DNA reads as TGTGCCACCAGCAGAGGCTCGAGGGATAGCGGGGGATACGAGCAGTACTTC.

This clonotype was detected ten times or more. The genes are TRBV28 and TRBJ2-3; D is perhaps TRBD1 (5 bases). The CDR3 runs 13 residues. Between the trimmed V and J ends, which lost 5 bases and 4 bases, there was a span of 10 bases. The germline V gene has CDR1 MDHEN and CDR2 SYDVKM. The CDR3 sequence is CASSTGRPDTQYF. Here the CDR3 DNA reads TGTGCCAGCAGTACAGGTCGACCAGATACGCAGTATTTT.

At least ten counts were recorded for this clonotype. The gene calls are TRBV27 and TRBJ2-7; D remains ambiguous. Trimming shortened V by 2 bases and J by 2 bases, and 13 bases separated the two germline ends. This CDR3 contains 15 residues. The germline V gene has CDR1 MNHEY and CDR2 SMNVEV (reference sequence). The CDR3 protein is CASSLSPRGTYEQYF. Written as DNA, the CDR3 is TGTGCCAGCAGTTTAAGTCCCCGCGGAACCTACGAGCAGTACTTC.

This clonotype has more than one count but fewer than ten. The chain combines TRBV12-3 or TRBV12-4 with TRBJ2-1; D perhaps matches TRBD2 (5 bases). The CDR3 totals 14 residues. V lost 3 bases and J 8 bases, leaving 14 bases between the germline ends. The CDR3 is CASSFHTDSDEQFF. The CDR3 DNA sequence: TGTGCCAGCAGTTTCCACACAGATAGCGATGAGCAGTTCTTC.

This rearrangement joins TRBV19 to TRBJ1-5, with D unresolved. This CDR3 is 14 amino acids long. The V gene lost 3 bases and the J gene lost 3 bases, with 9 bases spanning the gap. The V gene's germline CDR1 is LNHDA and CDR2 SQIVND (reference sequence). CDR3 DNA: TGTGCCAGTAGTATTTTGGAGAACAATCAGCCCCAGCATTTT. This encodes CASSILENNQPQHF.

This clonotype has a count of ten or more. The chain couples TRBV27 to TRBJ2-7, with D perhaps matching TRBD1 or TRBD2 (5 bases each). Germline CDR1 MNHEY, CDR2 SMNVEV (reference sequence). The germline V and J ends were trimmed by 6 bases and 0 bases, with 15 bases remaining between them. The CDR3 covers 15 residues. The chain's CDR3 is CASSYGTESSYEQYF. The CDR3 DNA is TGTGCCAGCAGCTACGGGACGGAAAGCTCCTACGAGCAGTACTTC.

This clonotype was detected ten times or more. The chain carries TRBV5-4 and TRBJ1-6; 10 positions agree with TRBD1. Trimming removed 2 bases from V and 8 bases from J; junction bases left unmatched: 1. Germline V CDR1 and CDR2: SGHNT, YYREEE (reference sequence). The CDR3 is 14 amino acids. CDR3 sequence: CASSFGQGDSPLHF. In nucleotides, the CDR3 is TGTGCCAGCAGCTTCGGACAGGGGGATTCACCCCTCCACTTT.

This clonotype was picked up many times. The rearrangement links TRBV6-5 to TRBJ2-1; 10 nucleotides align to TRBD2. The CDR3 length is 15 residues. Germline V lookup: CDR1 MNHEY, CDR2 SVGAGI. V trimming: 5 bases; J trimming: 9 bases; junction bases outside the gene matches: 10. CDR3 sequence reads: CASSSSGRYKVEQFF. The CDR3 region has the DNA TGTGCCAGCAGTAGTAGCGGGAGGTACAAGGTTGAGCAGTTCTTC.

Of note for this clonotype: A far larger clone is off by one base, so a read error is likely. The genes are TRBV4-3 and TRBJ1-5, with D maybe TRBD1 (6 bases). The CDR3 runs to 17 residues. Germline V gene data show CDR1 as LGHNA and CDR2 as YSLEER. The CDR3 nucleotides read TGCGCCAGCAGCCCAAAGGGGGGAGGGAATGGCAATCAGCCCCGGCATTTT. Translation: CASSPKGGGNGNQPRHF.

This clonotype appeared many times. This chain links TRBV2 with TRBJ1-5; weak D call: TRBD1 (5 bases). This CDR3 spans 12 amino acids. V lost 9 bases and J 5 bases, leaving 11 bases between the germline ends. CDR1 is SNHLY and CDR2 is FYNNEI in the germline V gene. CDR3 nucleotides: TGTGCCAGTAGCCGGGGCGATCAGCCCCAGCATTTT. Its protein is CASSRGDQPQHF.

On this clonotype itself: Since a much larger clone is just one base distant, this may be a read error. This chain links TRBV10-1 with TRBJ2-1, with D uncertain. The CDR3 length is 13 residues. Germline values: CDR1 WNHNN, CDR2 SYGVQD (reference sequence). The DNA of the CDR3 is TGCGCCAGCAGTGGTGCCTTCTACGATGAGCAGTTCTTC. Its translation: CASSGAFYDEQFF.

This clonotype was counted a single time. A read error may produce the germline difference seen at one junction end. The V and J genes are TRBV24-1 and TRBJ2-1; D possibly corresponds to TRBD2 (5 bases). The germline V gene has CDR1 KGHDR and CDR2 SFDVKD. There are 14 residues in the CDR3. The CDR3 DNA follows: TGTACCACCAGTGGGAGCGGAGCCTCCAATGAGCAGTCCTTC. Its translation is CTTSGSGASNEQSF.

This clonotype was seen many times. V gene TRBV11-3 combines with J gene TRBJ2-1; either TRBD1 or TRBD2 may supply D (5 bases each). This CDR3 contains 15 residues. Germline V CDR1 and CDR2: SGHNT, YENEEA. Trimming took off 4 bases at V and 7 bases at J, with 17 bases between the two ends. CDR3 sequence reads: CASSSQPGPNNEQFF. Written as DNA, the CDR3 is TGTGCCAGCAGCTCACAACCGGGGCCAAATAATGAGCAGTTCTTC.

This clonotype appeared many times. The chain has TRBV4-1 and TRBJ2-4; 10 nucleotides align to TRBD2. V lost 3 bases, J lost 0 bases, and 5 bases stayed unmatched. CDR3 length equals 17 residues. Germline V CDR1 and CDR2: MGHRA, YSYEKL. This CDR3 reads CASSQGLASSAKNIQYF. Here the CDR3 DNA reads TGCGCCAGCAGCCAGGGACTAGCGAGCTCAGCCAAAAACATTCAGTACTTC.

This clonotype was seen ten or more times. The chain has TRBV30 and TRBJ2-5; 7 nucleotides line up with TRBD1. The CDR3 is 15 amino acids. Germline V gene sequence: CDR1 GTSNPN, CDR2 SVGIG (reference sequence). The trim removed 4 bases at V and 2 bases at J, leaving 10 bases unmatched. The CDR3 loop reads CAWMTRGRGQETQYF. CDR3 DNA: TGTGCCTGGATGACCCGGGGCAGGGGGCAAGAGACCCAGTACTTC.

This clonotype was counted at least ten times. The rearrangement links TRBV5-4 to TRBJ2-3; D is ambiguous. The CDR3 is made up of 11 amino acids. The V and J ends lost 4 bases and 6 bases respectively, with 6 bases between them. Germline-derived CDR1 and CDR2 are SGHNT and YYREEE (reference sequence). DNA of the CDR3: TGTGCCAGCAGCCATGCGGATACGCAGTATTTT. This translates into CASSHADTQYF.